This is a list of T cell receptor beta chains from one sample in a study of T-cell memory formation after mild COVID-19. TCRdb reprocessed the 5' RACE reads via MiXCR and lists one record per CDR3 protein. The data hold fewer than 350,000 distinct CDR3 sequences, with 13% to 15% observed a single time. Sequencing was performed on PBMCs or a T cell subset sorted from them (not recorded which). Receptors originate from a man aged 18 to 30 who had mild COVID-19 (a few samples of this study predate the infection). Cell type and time point are not known. Each CDR3 is given without its conserved first and last residue. D genes are given only for firm matches.

TRBV20-1	TRBJ2-1	TRBD2	SAGAGGLAYNEQF
TRBV4-1	TRBJ1-6	-	ASSPRSVDSPLH
TRBV7-6	TRBJ1-5	TRBD1	ASSRSGQDGPQH
TRBV4-1	TRBJ2-2	TRBD1	ASSQGGGPTGDTGELF
TRBV5-1	TRBJ2-5	TRBD2	ASSFGLAGRYQETQY
TRBV6-1	TRBJ2-4	-	ASGGPTGRNIQY
TRBV20-1	TRBJ2-1	-	SAPYNEQF
TRBV6-2/TRBV6-3	TRBJ1-5	-	ASSSIIQGQRSPQH
TRBV9	TRBJ2-1	TRBD1	ASSVRAGGINEQF
TRBV12-3/TRBV12-4	TRBJ2-2	-	ASSFRDKPTGELF
TRBV7-9	TRBJ2-1	-	ASSLYQLYNEQF
TRBV7-2	TRBJ1-1	-	ASISDPGRADTEAF
TRBV7-2	TRBJ2-5	TRBD2	ASSHNSGGNQETQY
TRBV27	TRBJ2-7	TRBD1	ASSLAGTGGSGEQY
TRBV6-5	TRBJ2-3	-	ASSYAESTDTQY
TRBV9	TRBJ1-1	-	ASSPTGTLNTEAF
TRBV6-5	TRBJ2-5	-	ASSYSYSGWETQY
TRBV13	TRBJ1-2	-	ASSLGPTYGYT
TRBV6-5	TRBJ1-1	TRBD1	ASSYRQGGWAF
TRBV12-3/TRBV12-4	TRBJ2-7	TRBD2	ASTLDSGGNYEQY